This paragraph reports one TCR beta chain. The data were obtained in a study of blood T cell repertoires in COVID-19. Germline V gene sequence: CDR1 SGHTA, CDR2 FQGTGA. J gave up 8 bases and V 8 bases, and 5 bases lay outside the gene matches. This CDR3 region has 12 residues. As processed by the authors: Nucleated cell number was recorded as an estimate derived from reference gene primer amplification. Assay used: immunoSEQ multiplex PCR; TCRdb lists only in-frame clones, some missing. V and J calls and clone size are given by that table; D and trimming were obtained from the DNA. The data show 200,000 to 300,000 clones, with 70% to 90% seen just once and less than 8.5% held by the top ten.

Material for sequencing was peripheral blood. The gene calls are TRBV7-3 and TRBJ2-1; 8 bases map to TRBD2. The receptor comes from a woman in her seventies with active or convalescent COVID-19. This CDR3 reads CASGRGADEQFF. CDR3 in DNA: TGTGCCAGCGGGCGGGGGGCAGATGAGCAGTTCTTC. Looking up the rest from reference TRBV7-3 and TRBJ2-1 gives the full variable domain: GAGVSQTPSNKVTEKGKYVELRCDPISGHTALYWYRQSLGQGPEFLIYFQGTGAADDSGLPNDRFFAVRPEGSVSTLKIQRTERGDSAVYLCASGRGADEQFFGPGTRLTVL.